Listed below are T cell receptor beta chains from one sample, sequenced in a study of shared clonotypes between healthy human individuals. Repertoires were generated with immunoSEQ multiplex PCR, while TCRdb's copy carries only in-frame clones and drops some. Of around 1.5 million clones listed, 95% to 99% were seen once; the top ten hold less than 0.55%. Sequences were obtained from naive CD4+ T cells sorted from blood. These receptors were collected from a man aged 30 to 39 in good health. Both conserved end residues are part of each CDR3. D genes are given only for firm matches. Expanded clones get a size class; other rows say once, few or many, or leave the size out.

CDR3 DNA: TGTGCCAGCAGCTTATCCGGGGGTCGAAGGGGTGAAGCTTTCTTT
CDR3 protein: CASSLSGGRRGEAFF
D gene: .
CDR3 length: 15
clone size: .
J gene: TRBJ1-1
V gene: TRBV7-9

CDR3 DNA: TGTGCCATCATGAGCACTCTCACAGATACGCAGTATTTT
CDR3 protein: CAIMSTLTDTQYF
D gene: .
CDR3 length: 13
clone size: once
J gene: TRBJ2-3
V gene: TRBV10-3

CDR3 DNA: TGTGCCAGCAGCTTAATAGGAGATACGCAGTATTTT
CDR3 protein: CASSLIGDTQYF
D gene: .
CDR3 length: 12
clone size: .
J gene: TRBJ2-3
V gene: TRBV11-3

CDR3 DNA: TGTGCCAGCAGTTCCGGGACTAGCGTGTACCAAGAGACCCAGTACTTC
CDR3 protein: CASSSGTSVYQETQYF
D gene: TRBD2
CDR3 length: 16
clone size: .
J gene: TRBJ2-5
V gene: TRBV5-8

CDR3 DNA: TGTGCCAGCAGTTTTTCCGAAAACTATGGCTACACCTTC
CDR3 protein: CASSFSENYGYTF
D gene: .
CDR3 length: 13
clone size: .
J gene: TRBJ1-2
V gene: TRBV28

CDR3 DNA: TGTGCCAGCAGCTTGGTGCGGGGACCGACAGATACGCAGTATTTT
CDR3 protein: CASSLVRGPTDTQYF
D gene: .
CDR3 length: 15
clone size: .
J gene: TRBJ2-3
V gene: TRBV5-5

CDR3 DNA: TGTGCCAGCAGCCCAGATCCCGGGGGTGCAAGCAATCAGCCCCAGCATTTT
CDR3 protein: CASSPDPGGASNQPQHF
D gene: .
CDR3 length: 17
clone size: once
J gene: TRBJ1-5
V gene: TRBV14

CDR3 DNA: TGTGCCAGCAGTTCTGGTGTGAAAAACATTCAGTACTTC
CDR3 protein: CASSSGVKNIQYF
D gene: .
CDR3 length: 13
clone size: once
J gene: TRBJ2-4
V gene: TRBV27

CDR3 DNA: TGCGCCAGCAGCTTGGTTAGCGGCCACAACAATGAGCAGTTCTTC
CDR3 protein: CASSLVSGHNNEQFF
D gene: .
CDR3 length: 15
clone size: once
J gene: TRBJ2-1
V gene: TRBV5-1

CDR3 DNA: TGTGCCTGGAGGGGGAAAAAGGGACTCAACAGGCCTGACGAGCAGTACTTC
CDR3 protein: CAWRGKKGLNRPDEQYF
D gene: .
CDR3 length: 17
clone size: .
J gene: TRBJ2-7
V gene: TRBV30

CDR3 DNA: TGCGCCAGCAGCCCGGGACTAGCGGTCAACACCGGGGAGCTGTTTTTT
CDR3 protein: CASSPGLAVNTGELFF
D gene: TRBD2
CDR3 length: 16
clone size: .
J gene: TRBJ2-2
V gene: TRBV5-1